This is a list of T cell receptor beta chains from one sample in a study of blood T cells in healthy people across ages. TCRdb processed the 5' RACE reads anew with MiXCR; each CDR3 protein has one entry. The sample holds about 570,000 distinct CDR3 sequences; about 25% are singletons and the top ten take about a fifth. Sequencing was done on a sample of blood. Receptors originate from a woman aged 65 to 85 in good health. CDR3s include the opening cysteine and the closing phenylalanine or tryptophan. A D gene is named only where the DNA matches it firmly. Clone size is stated in some rows and not others, as once, few, many or a class when expanded.

TRBV7-9	.	TRBD1	TRBJ1-6	TGTGCCAGCAGCCCAGGACAGGGGGCTAGAGAATCACCCCTCCACTTT	CASSPGQGARESPLHF
TRBV5-1	.	.	TRBJ2-5	TGCGCCAGCACCCTACGGGGGGCAGTGGAAGAGACCCAGTACTTC	CASTLRGAVEETQYF
TRBV5-1	.	.	TRBJ1-1	TGCGCCAGCAGGGGAACGGGGCAAAACACTGAAGCTTTCTTT	CASRGTGQNTEAFF
TRBV11-2	few	TRBD1	TRBJ1-1	TGTGCCAGCAGCTTAGGTCGAGGGGGCCGGGGTGAAGCTTTCTTT	CASSLGRGGRGEAFF
TRBV3-1	.	TRBD1	TRBJ1-1	TGTGCCAGCAGCCCCGGACAGGGGGGAGGTAATGAAGCTTTCTTT	CASSPGQGGGNEAFF
TRBV29-1	.	.	TRBJ2-1	TGCAGCGTTGAAGCGTGGGTGGGGGGCGAGCAGTTCTTC	CSVEAWVGGEQFF
TRBV2	few	.	TRBJ2-5	TGTGCCAGCAGTGGGATGGGAATCAGGGAGACCCAGTACTTC	CASSGMGIRETQYF
TRBV9	.	.	TRBJ1-1	TGTGCCAGCAGCCCCATGACGGGGAACACTGAAGCTTTCTTT	CASSPMTGNTEAFF
TRBV19	few	TRBD2	TRBJ2-7	TGTGCCACGGTTCCCGGCGGGGGATACGAGCAGTACTTC	CATVPGGGYEQYF
TRBV10-3	few	.	TRBJ2-1	TGTGCCATCAGTGGAGAAGGCGGCGAGCAGTTCTTC	CAISGEGGEQFF
TRBV7-9	.	.	TRBJ1-2	TGTGCCAGCAGCCGAGGAGGCCCTTCTTTTAACTATGGCTACACCTTC	CASSRGGPSFNYGYTF